The 2 T cell receptor beta chains below all came from one sample that was sequenced in a study of TIL therapy for anti-PD-1-resistant metastatic lung cancer. The libraries were made with immunoSEQ v3. Here immunoSEQ multiplex PCR was the method, and the copy in TCRdb shows in-frame clones only, minus some. The data contain 21,000 or so clones, about four fifths of them seen just once; the ten biggest clones take up roughly 7.3%. Time point noted: pre-treatment sample, taken before nivolumab and TIL therapy. The source was blood, collected at baseline. Receptor source: a person between 30 and 79 years old with non-small cell lung cancer.

The rearrangement joins TRBV27 to TRBJ1-1, with 8 bases lining up with TRBD1. J lost 1 base, V lost 1 base, and 8 bases had no gene match. The CDR3 is 17 residues long. Germline V gene data show CDR1 as MNHEY and CDR2 as SMNVEV (reference sequence). The CDR3 loop is CASSLFGTGVSNTEAFF. The CDR3 DNA follows: TGTGCCAGCAGTTTATTTGGGACAGGCGTTTCGAACACTGAAGCTTTCTTT.

J is TRBJ2-1 and V is TRBV6-1; 12 bases agree with TRBD2. CDR1 is MNHNS, CDR2 SASEGT, per germline. The CDR3 spans 15 residues. V lost 3 bases to trimming and J lost 8 bases; unmatched junction nucleotides: 5. The CDR3 region is CASSDLAGGDDEQFF. CDR3 coding DNA: TGTGCCAGCAGTGACCTAGCGGGGGGGGACGATGAGCAGTTCTTC.